Below, one TCR beta chain is given with its context. Its target is unknown. This sample stems from a study of Graves' ophthalmopathy and Graves' hyperthyroidism. Background on the study: Cases classed as stable hyperthyroidism had no ophthalmopathy within 18 months of follow-up. Study observations and caveats: Clonotypes were expanded in thyroid at above 0.001 frequency, and most also appeared in blood. The study's model predicted ophthalmopathy progression at approximately 71% sensitivity and around 75% specificity.

Clinicians made diagnoses from clinical symptoms, serum thyroxine, TRAb, thyroid ultrasound and orbital computed tomography. CDR1 and CDR2 (germline): MNHEY, SMNVEV (reference sequence). This CDR3 contains 14 residues. With 5 bases removed from V and 0 bases from J, the gap between germline ends came to 8 bases. As the template, RNA transcripts were used to amplify TCR beta CDR3 regions. The first round was an RT-PCR with HTBI primers, and the second round was a multiplex PCR. TCRdb called the multiplex PCR reads again in MiXCR, with one record for every CDR3 protein. Of approximately 1.2 million distinct CDR3 sequences in the sample, 35% to 45% were seen once.

The receptor was derived from an adult man with Graves' hyperthyroidism. The gene calls are TRBV27 and TRBJ1-5; D gene ambiguous. Specimen: peripheral blood or thyroid tissue (not recorded which). The chain's CDR3 is CASSPLISNQPQHF. CDR3 nucleotide sequence: TGTGCCAGCAGTCCGCTAATTAGCAATCAGCCCCAGCATTTT.